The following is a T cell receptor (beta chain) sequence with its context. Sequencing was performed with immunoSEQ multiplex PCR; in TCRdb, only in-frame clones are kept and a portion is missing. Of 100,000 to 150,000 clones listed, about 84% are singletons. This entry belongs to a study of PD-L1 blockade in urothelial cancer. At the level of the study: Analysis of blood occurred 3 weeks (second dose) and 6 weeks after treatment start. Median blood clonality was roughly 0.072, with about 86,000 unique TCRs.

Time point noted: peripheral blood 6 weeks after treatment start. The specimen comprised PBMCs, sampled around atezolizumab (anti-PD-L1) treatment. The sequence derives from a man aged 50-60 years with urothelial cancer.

The CDR3 sequence is CASSIAPTGRSGYTF. DNA for the CDR3: TGTGCCAGTAGTATAGCCCCGACAGGGAGATCTGGCTACACCTTC. The rearrangement links TRBV19 to TRBJ1-2; TRBD1 matches at 7 bases. This CDR3 spans 15 amino acids. J was trimmed by 7 bases and V by 1 base; bases with no gene match: 9. Germline CDR1 LNHDA, CDR2 SQIVND (reference sequence).